What follows are 18 T cell receptor beta chains derived from one specimen sequenced in a study of tumor-infiltrating lymphocytes in localized non-small cell lung cancer. Repertoires were generated with immunoSEQ multiplex PCR, while TCRdb's copy carries only in-frame clones and drops some. The table records 20,000 to 25,000 clones, roughly three fifths of them present only once. Sequencing was performed on lung tumor tissue. These receptors were taken from a human donor with non-small cell lung cancer.

The rearrangement links TRBV7-3 to TRBJ2-7; tentative D call: TRBD2 (5 bases). The V gene's germline CDR1 is SGHTA and CDR2 FQGTGA. The V gene lost 3 bases and the J gene lost 0 bases, with 6 bases spanning the gap. The CDR3 runs 13 residues. Here the CDR3 DNA reads TGTGCCAGCAGCTTCCGGGACTCCTACGAGCAGTACTTC. It yields the protein CASSFRDSYEQYF.

This clone was detected a few times. V is TRBV5-6 and J is TRBJ2-4, with 9 bases lining up with TRBD2. The CDR3 consists of 19 residues. Germline values: CDR1 SGHDT, CDR2 YYEEEE. V lost 1 base, J lost 1 base, and 12 bases stayed unmatched. For the CDR3, the DNA is TGTGCCAGCAGCTTGCTCGCGACTAGCGGTACCCTCGCCAAAAACATTCAGTACTTC. Residues: CASSLLATSGTLAKNIQYF.

The rearrangement uses TRBV5-4 and TRBJ2-6; 7 nucleotides agree with TRBD1. The germline V gene has CDR1 SGHNT and CDR2 YYREEE (reference sequence). The trim removed 2 bases at V and 2 bases at J, leaving 4 bases unmatched. The CDR3 sequence is 16 residues long. As DNA, the CDR3 is TGTGCCAGCAGCTTCCCCACAGGGGCTGGGGCCAACGTCCTGACTTTC. It specifies CASSFPTGAGANVLTF.

The gene calls are TRBV20-1 and TRBJ2-1; no clear D. With 3 bases removed from V and 5 bases from J, the gap between germline ends came to 5 bases. In germline, CDR1 is DFQATT, CDR2 SNEGSKA (reference sequence). The CDR3 has 11 residues. The CDR3: CSASRDNEQFF. The CDR3 DNA reads as TGCAGTGCTAGTAGAGACAATGAGCAGTTCTTC.

This clone was found a few times. The chain couples TRBV18 to TRBJ1-1; D unresolved. Trimming removed 1 base at V and 0 bases at J, with 6 bases between. Germline V gene data show CDR1 as KGHSH and CDR2 as LQKENI. The CDR3 length is 14 residues. The CDR3, as DNA: TGTGCCAGCTCACCACAGGTGATGAACACTGAAGCTTTCTTT. Translation: CASSPQVMNTEAFF.

The CDR3 nucleotides read TGTGCCAGCAGCCTTCTTGGGGGCTCCTACGAGCAGTACTTC. This codes for CASSLLGGSYEQYF. This rearrangement joins TRBV7-3 to TRBJ2-7; D might be TRBD1 or TRBD2, each matching 5 bases. V was shortened by 5 bases and J by 0 bases, with 11 bases between the two germline ends. This CDR3 comprises 14 residues. The germline V gene encodes CDR1 SGHTA and CDR2 FQGTGA.

This clone has just one count. The CDR3 sequence is CASSQGQVGTNTEAFF. In DNA form, the CDR3 reads TGTGCCAGCTCACAGGGGCAGGTGGGCACGAACACTGAAGCTTTCTTT. The V gene is TRBV18, the J gene TRBJ1-1; D might be TRBD1 (5 bases). V lost 4 bases and J lost 1, with 16 bases in between. Germline CDR1 reads KGHSH; CDR2 reads LQKENI. The CDR3 sequence is 16 residues long.

The chain combines TRBV19 with TRBJ2-1; D gene unclear. Per germline, CDR1 LNHDA and CDR2 SQIVND (reference sequence). Trimming removed 0 bases from V and 9 bases from J, with 9 bases in between. The CDR3 extends over 13 amino acids. This CDR3 is CASSIDVYGEQFF. In DNA, the CDR3 is TGTGCCAGTAGTATAGACGTATACGGTGAGCAGTTCTTC.

CDR3 bases: TGTGCCAGCACGGACCTAAATACCTACGAGCAGTACTTC. This encodes CASTDLNTYEQYF. This chain connects TRBV7-9 to TRBJ2-7; D is uncertain. The CDR3 spans 13 residues. The V gene lost 7 bases and the J gene lost 2 bases, with 12 bases spanning the gap. CDR1 and CDR2 (germline): SEHNR, FQNEAQ (reference sequence).

The chain links TRBV28 to TRBJ1-5; unclear D gene. There are 14 residues in the CDR3. The germline gives CDR1 MDHEN, CDR2 SYDVKM. V lost 2 bases to trimming and J lost 0 bases, with 5 bases between them. CDR3 in amino acids: CASSLRASNQPQHF. For the CDR3, the DNA is TGTGCCAGCAGTTTAAGAGCTAGCAATCAGCCCCAGCATTTT.

This chain links TRBV5-1 with TRBJ2-2, with TRBD2 as a possible D gene (6 bases). Trimming stripped 3 bases from V and 5 bases from J, with 11 bases between. Germline V gene lookup returns CDR1 SGHRS and CDR2 YFSETQ. The CDR3 loop spans 14 amino acids. CDR3 in DNA: TGCGCCAGCAGCTCGGGACTCCCTACCGGGGAGCTGTTTTTT. Translation gives CASSSGLPTGELFF. Based on the CDR3 plus reference TRBV5-1 and TRBJ2-2, the full variable domain is KAGVTQTPRYLIKTRGQQVTLSCSPISGHRSVSWYQQTPGQGLQFLFEYFSETQRNKGNFPGRFSGRQFSNSRSEMNVSTLELGDSALYLCASSSGLPTGELFFGEGSRLTVL.

The rearrangement joins TRBV6-1 to TRBJ2-7; 7 nucleotides line up with TRBD1. CDR1 and CDR2 (germline): MNHNS, SASEGT. The CDR3 covers 12 residues. V lost 6 bases and J lost 2; bases outside the gene matches: 1. The CDR3 coding sequence is TGTGCCAGCAGCGGGACAGCCTACGAGCAGTACTTC. Protein product: CASSGTAYEQYF.

V usage is TRBV18 and J usage is TRBJ1-5, with D hard to call. Between the trimmed V and J ends, which lost 3 bases and 5 bases, there was a span of 8 bases. The CDR3 covers 13 residues. Germline-derived CDR1 and CDR2 are KGHSH and LQKENI. CDR3 DNA: TGTGCCAGCTCACCCTTGACGGATCAGCCCCAGCATTTT. Amino acid sequence: CASSPLTDQPQHF.

This chain uses TRBV27 with TRBJ1-5; D perhaps matches TRBD1 (6 bases). Germline V gives CDR1 MNHEY, CDR2 SMNVEV (reference sequence). Trimming took 3 bases from V and 0 from J, leaving 12 bases between them. The CDR3 consists of 16 residues. CDR3 sequence (DNA): TGTGCCAGCAGTTTTAAGGGACATTATAGCAATCAGCCCCAGCATTTT. Translation gives CASSFKGHYSNQPQHF.

This clone was observed a few times. The V and J genes are TRBV18 and TRBJ2-2; possibly TRBD1 for D (5 bases). This CDR3 region has 15 residues. The germline CDR1 and CDR2 sequences are KGHSH and LQKENI. Trimming left V 1 base short and J 5 bases short, with 11 bases between. Here the CDR3 reads CASSPQTDQTGELFF. In DNA, the CDR3 is TGTGCCAGCTCACCACAGACAGACCAAACCGGGGAGCTGTTTTTT.

V gene TRBV5-1 combines with J gene TRBJ1-5, with D perhaps TRBD1 (5 bases). Germline V gives CDR1 SGHRS, CDR2 YFSETQ. The CDR3 extends over 17 amino acids. The V gene lost 0 bases and the J gene lost 0 bases, with 13 bases spanning the gap. CDR3 loop: CASSLEAAGVSNQPQHF. Written as DNA, the CDR3 is TGCGCCAGCAGCTTGGAAGCGGCGGGGGTTAGCAATCAGCCCCAGCATTTT. The variable domain in full, completed from reference TRBV5-1 and TRBJ1-5, reads KAGVTQTPRYLIKTRGQQVTLSCSPISGHRSVSWYQQTPGQGLQFLFEYFSETQRNKGNFPGRFSGRQFSNSRSEMNVSTLELGDSALYLCASSLEAAGVSNQPQHFGDGTRLSIL.

Only a few counts were recorded for this clone. This rearrangement joins TRBV18 to TRBJ1-4, with 7 bases that match TRBD1. Germline V gene data show CDR1 as KGHSH and CDR2 as LQKENI. V dropped 2 bases and J dropped 10; count of bases not matched to a gene: 7. This CDR3 comprises 14 residues. CDR3: CASSPDRASGKLFF. The CDR3 DNA reads as TGTGCCAGCTCACCAGACAGGGCGAGTGGAAAACTGTTTTTT.

The rearrangement joins TRBV10-3 to TRBJ2-1; D remains ambiguous. The CDR3 has 13 amino acids. The V end was cut by 0 bases, the J end by 9 bases, with 9 bases between. CDR1 and CDR2 (germline): ENHRY, SYGVKD. Here the CDR3 DNA reads TGTGCCATCAGTGAGTCAGATAGGAGTGAGCAGTTCTTC. Translated, it gives CAISESDRSEQFF.